This TCR beta chain was captured by sequencing in a study of T cells in Graves' hyperthyroidism and ophthalmopathy (dated by TCRdb to the late 2010s). Background on the whole study: Peripheral blood was sampled at the time of initial diagnosis, prior to any treatment. In addition, the study compared T-cell repertoires in thyroid tissue and in blood from about 6 Graves' hyperthyroidism patients. The paper describes TCR Vbeta CDR3 sequencing of around 140 peripheral blood samples, made up of roughly 45 ophthalmopathy patients, over 70 hyperthyroidism patients and some 17 progressor patients. An independent validation cohort of around 19 hyperthyroidism patients and roughly 16 patients who later progressed to ophthalmopathy tested prospective prediction of ophthalmopathy. Once sampling was done, hyperthyroidism patients were given methimazole at a starting dose of 30 mg daily, whereas ophthalmopathy patients were given high-dose intravenous methylprednisolone. The roughly 91 discovery patients were randomly divided into training and test sets at a 7:3 ratio. TCR V-J signatures able to tell the groups apart were searched for in a discovery cohort of 90 to 100 patients, of whom around 42 had Graves' ophthalmopathy and roughly 59 had stable Graves' hyperthyroidism.

The hyperthyroidism patients were between 18 and 65 years old and newly diagnosed, with a disease duration of less than 2 months. The study excluded patients with uncontrolled infections, other autoimmune diseases, pregnancy or lactation. Diagnoses were based on clinical symptoms, serum thyroxine and TRAb, thyroid ultrasound and orbital computed tomography. Blood from progressor patients was collected at the time of first diagnosis with hyperthyroidism, before any ophthalmopathy symptoms had appeared. PBMCs were isolated from 10 ml of fresh peripheral blood by Ficoll-Paque density gradient centrifugation. Progressor patients were defined as those initially diagnosed with Graves' hyperthyroidism in whom ophthalmopathy developed during follow-up. Trizol reagent was used to extract total RNA, and RNA quality was then checked on an Agilent 2100 Bioanalyzer. The TCR beta CDR3 regions were amplified from RNA transcripts. A first-round RT-PCR of the TCR CDR3 used the HTBI primer set with the Qiagen OneStep RT-PCR kit. Libraries were constructed in a second round of multiplex PCR, after which size selection and purification were carried out. Libraries were sequenced paired-end with 100 bp reads on an Illumina HiSeq2000. Under the source paper's analysis protocol: SOAPnuke was used to process the raw data, with reads discarded if the reads contained adapters or uncalled bases, had a mean Phred below 15, or lacked an exact constant-primer or identifier match. High-quality paired reads were merged using COPE v1.2.5, and each unique nucleotide sequence was defined as a clonotype. MiTCR v1.1 was used to align clonotypes to the IMGT TRBV, TRBD and TRBJ reference segments. Only V-J combinations with frequency above 0.0001, covering 99% to 99.2% of repertoires, were analysed. A TCS score was defined as the ratio between F50 (clonal expansion) and ExV (chaos), using BLOSUM62-based TCRdist between CDR3 peptides within each V-J. Welch's t-statistics and random forest reduced fewer than 550 V-J features to around 14, which were used in a naive Bayes classifier (R e1071). TCRdb handled the public reads itself, with Q25 trimming in fastp and clone calling in MiXCR, and kept productive beta chains. Rows with one shared CDR3 protein collapse into an entry with the most common genes and DNA. The V and J calls follow TCRdb's processing rather than the paper's. The sample yields about 380,000 distinct CDR3 sequences; approximately 15% were counted once. The ten largest clones represent about a fifth of the sample.

This clonotype was seen ten or more times. No antigen is known for it. Nothing much larger sits one base from this clone, and base qualities are not available. Points the paper makes about the study in general: Sample size was not statistically predetermined, and investigators were not blinded to group allocation. Ophthalmopathy was separated from stable hyperthyroidism by a 13 V-J signature model, with over 85% sensitivity and 81% to 82% specificity obtained in cross-validation and 80%/75% obtained in testing. In validation, the model predicted progression to ophthalmopathy a median of approximately 6.3 months before onset, with about 71% sensitivity and about 75% specificity. Most expanded thyroid clonotypes (frequency above 0.001) were also detected in blood, a finding suggesting that blood repertoires may reflect thyroid immune responses.

The sequenced material came from blood. This TCR was recovered from a man between 25 and 39 years old with Graves' hyperthyroidism that later progressed to Graves' ophthalmopathy.

This receptor has the CDR3 CASADGGVTTPLHF. The nucleotide sequence reads TGTGCCAGTGCCGATGGGGGGGTTACGACACCCCTCCACTTT. This chain is built from TRBV27 and TRBJ1-6, with a tentative D gene TRBD1 over 5 matching bases. The CDR3, cysteine through phenylalanine, is 14 amino acids long. Only CDR3 DNA is held: 42 bases, read in frame from base 1. The germline V gene (reference sequence) provides CDR1 MNHEY and CDR2 SMNVEV. V is clipped by 9 bases and J by 11 bases, and the sequence between their germline boundaries is 20 bases long.